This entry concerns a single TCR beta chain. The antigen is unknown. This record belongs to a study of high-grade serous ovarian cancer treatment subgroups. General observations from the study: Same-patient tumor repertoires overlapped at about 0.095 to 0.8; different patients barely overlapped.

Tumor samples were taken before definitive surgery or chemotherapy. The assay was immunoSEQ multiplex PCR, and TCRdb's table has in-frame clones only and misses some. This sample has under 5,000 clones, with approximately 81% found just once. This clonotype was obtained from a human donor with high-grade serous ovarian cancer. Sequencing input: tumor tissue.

The CDR3: CASSPAIRDDYGYTF. The CDR3 region has the DNA TGCGCCAGCAGCCCAGCAATCAGGGACGACTATGGCTACACCTTC. The chain carries TRBV4-1 and TRBJ1-2; a weak D match, TRBD1 (5 bases). This CDR3 spans 15 amino acids. Trimming shortened V by 4 bases and J by 3 bases, and 15 bases separated the two germline ends. CDR1 and CDR2 from the germline V gene are MGHRA and YSYEKL.